These 7 T cell receptor beta chains share one sample of origin, sequenced in a study of blood T cell repertoires in COVID-19. Here immunoSEQ multiplex PCR was the method, and the copy in TCRdb shows in-frame clones only, minus some. The sample holds under 250,000 clones, 85% to 90% seen once. The sample taken for sequencing was peripheral blood. These TCRs come from a middle-aged man with COVID-19, enrolled during active disease.

The chain uses TRBV27 and TRBJ1-1, with 10 bases matching TRBD1. CDR1 is MNHEY, CDR2 SMNVEV, per germline (reference sequence). Trimming at V came to 5 bases and at J to 1 base, leaving 4 bases not matched to a gene. The CDR3 is 15 residues long. CDR3 sequence reads: CASSNRQGANTEAFF. The CDR3 region has the DNA TGTGCCAGCAGTAACCGACAGGGGGCGAACACTGAAGCTTTCTTT.

This chain uses TRBV27 with TRBJ1-1; maybe TRBD1 (5 bases). Germline loops: CDR1 MNHEY, CDR2 SMNVEV (reference sequence). The V end lost 4 bases, the J end lost 6 bases, and 12 bases lay between the germline ends. The CDR3 covers 13 residues. CDR3 in DNA: TGTGCCAGCAGTTACTCCGGACAAGCTGAAGCTTTCTTT. This sequence encodes CASSYSGQAEAFF.

This clone was counted only a few times. The J gene is TRBJ1-2, the V gene TRBV2; 8 positions match TRBD1. Germline V gene data show CDR1 as SNHLY and CDR2 as FYNNEI. With V trimmed by 6 bases and J by 4 bases, 10 bases remained unmatched. This CDR3 has 15 residues. The CDR3 loop reads CASSASGQGGYGYTF. As DNA, the CDR3 is TGTGCCAGCAGCGCTTCAGGACAGGGAGGCTATGGCTACACCTTC.

The rearrangement uses TRBV25-1 and TRBJ2-5, with 8 bases fitting TRBD1. Germline CDR1 and CDR2: MGHDK and SYGVNS. The CDR3 spans 16 residues. The V gene end was trimmed by 7 bases and the J gene end by 1 base; junction bases not matched to a gene: 11. CDR3 coding DNA: TGTGCCAGCACCCACAGGGACAGGCGATCCCAAGAGACCCAGTACTTC. As protein: CASTHRDRRSQETQYF.

Worth noting for this clone: The same CDR3 can be traced to other DNA sequences in this sample. The rearrangement uses TRBV14 and TRBJ2-7; 14 nucleotides align to TRBD2. The CDR3 is made up of 16 amino acids. Per germline, CDR1 SGHDN and CDR2 FVKESK. The junction had 5 bases not matched to a gene; V was cut back by 3 bases and J by 4 bases. CDR3 sequence (DNA): TGTGCCAGCAGCCATCAGCGACTAGCGGGAGGGTACGAGCAGTACTTC. Protein product: CASSHQRLAGGYEQYF.

The V and J genes are TRBV30 and TRBJ1-3, with 8 nucleotides matching TRBD1. Trimming removed 3 bases from V and 2 bases from J; junction bases left unmatched: 3. The CDR3 has 14 amino acids. Germline CDR1 is GTSNPN and CDR2 is SVGIG (reference sequence). The CDR3 loop reads CAWRPGGAGNTIYF. The DNA for the CDR3 is TGTGCCTGGAGACCAGGGGGCGCTGGAAACACCATATATTTT.

This sequence joins TRBV10-3 and TRBJ1-2; D may be TRBD1 (6 bases). CDR3 size: 14 residues. Germline CDR1 and CDR2: ENHRY and SYGVKD. Between the trimmed V and J ends, which lost 8 bases and 2 bases, there was a span of 15 bases. The DNA for the CDR3 is TGTGCCATCTCTCAGCTCCAGGGGAACTATGGCTACACCTTC. Residues: CAISQLQGNYGYTF.